Listed here are 5 T cell receptor beta chains from one sample, sequenced in a study of T cell responses to AZD1222 COVID-19 vaccine. Data came from immunoSEQ multiplex PCR; TCRdb stores just in-frame clones and leaves some out. Here the sample spans roughly 140,000 clones, more than 80% being singletons. This specimen was peripheral blood, taken on day 0 of AZD1222 vaccination. The receptors were gathered from an adult in good health.

In this sample, this clone turned up once. This rearrangement joins TRBV5-1 to TRBJ1-6; D not resolved. The CDR3 extends over 14 amino acids. Germline lookup yields CDR1 SGHRS and CDR2 YFSETQ. V lost 0 bases and J 5 bases, leaving 6 bases between the germline ends. The CDR3 bases are TGCGCCAGCAGCTTGGGACGGGATAATTCACCCCTCCACTTT. Protein sequence: CASSLGRDNSPLHF.

The chain recombines TRBV7-9 with TRBJ2-1, with D uncertain. This CDR3 is built from 10 residues. Germline V gene sequence: CDR1 SEHNR, CDR2 FQNEAQ (reference sequence). V was cut by 4 bases and J by 8 bases, with 3 bases left in between. The CDR3 DNA reads as TGTGCCAGCAGCTCGTATGAGCAGTTCTTC. It codes for CASSSYEQFF.

This clone has a single count. The V gene is TRBV4-2, the J gene TRBJ1-1, with a possible D match to TRBD1 (5 bases). Germline CDR1 is LGHNA and CDR2 is YNFKEQ. The CDR3 has 14 residues. The ends were cut back, 4 bases at V and 1 base at J, with 10 bases in the middle. CDR3 sequence: CASSPEQENTEAFF. The CDR3 DNA reads as TGTGCCAGCAGCCCCGAACAGGAGAACACTGAAGCTTTCTTT.

In the case of this clone: The sample carries other DNA sequences with the same CDR3. V is TRBV6-1 and J is TRBJ1-2, with D perhaps matching TRBD1 (6 bases). CDR1 is MNHNS, CDR2 SASEGT, per germline. V lost 1 base and J 6 bases, leaving 9 bases between the germline ends. The CDR3 totals 13 residues. CDR3 coding DNA: TGTGCCAGCAGTGAAGAATCAGGGGATGGCTACACCTTC. Translation gives CASSEESGDGYTF.

This clone appeared a few times. The chain has TRBV5-6 and TRBJ1-2; D not certain. CDR1 is SGHDT and CDR2 is YYEEEE in the germline V gene. Trimming removed 0 bases at V and 7 bases at J, with 7 bases between. This CDR3 is built from 12 residues. CDR3 loop: CASSLGFSGYTF. DNA for the CDR3: TGTGCCAGCAGCTTGGGGTTTAGTGGCTACACCTTC.